One and the same sample provided the 11 T cell receptor beta chains below, sequenced in a study of blood T cells in healthy people across ages. Sample-barcoded 5' priming and a J-beta primer mix drove a second PCR of roughly 6 to 12 cycles. MiXCR was run by TCRdb on the 5' RACE reads, yielding one entry per CDR3 protein. The data hold fewer than 2,000,000 distinct CDR3 sequences, with about 39% observed a single time. Sequenced sample: blood. The receptors shown here come from a human donor in good health.

This chain links TRBV6-6 with TRBJ2-5; D possibly corresponds to TRBD1 (5 bases). This CDR3 has 15 residues. With 6 bases removed from V and 1 base from J, the gap between germline ends came to 15 bases. In germline, CDR1 is MNHNY, CDR2 SVGAGI (reference sequence). CDR3 nucleotides: TGTGCCAGCAGGGACGGGCCAGGGCCCCAAGAGACCCAGTACTTC. Translation gives CASRDGPGPQETQYF.

This clonotype has only a few counts. The rearrangement joins TRBV7-2 to TRBJ2-1, with D perhaps TRBD1 or TRBD2 (5 bases each). The CDR3 sequence is 15 residues long. CDR1 is SGHTA, CDR2 FQGNSA, per germline. V gave up 4 bases and J gave up 8 bases, with 18 bases separating them. This chain's CDR3 is CASSSTGPISDEQFF. CDR3 in DNA: TGTGCCAGCAGCTCGACGGGACCCATCTCCGATGAGCAGTTCTTC.

This clonotype was recorded a few times. V is TRBV20-1 and J is TRBJ2-3; D is unclear. Trimming left V 3 bases short and J 2 bases short, with 9 bases between. The length of the CDR3 is 13 residues. From germline, CDR1 is DFQATT and CDR2 SNEGSKA (reference sequence). In nucleotides, the CDR3 is TGCAGTGCTAGTCCCACCCTCACAGATACGCAGTATTTT. It is translated as CSASPTLTDTQYF.

The sample holds a few counts of this clonotype. This chain links TRBV20-1 with TRBJ1-2; 9 bases map to TRBD1. The CDR3 has 15 amino acids. CDR1 is DFQATT, CDR2 SNEGSKA, per germline (reference sequence). The V gene end was trimmed by 3 bases and the J gene end by 7 bases; junction bases not matched to a gene: 12. Written as DNA, the CDR3 is TGCAGTGCTAGTCCACGGGACAGGGCCTTCACTGGCTACACCTTC. Its translation: CSASPRDRAFTGYTF.

As concerns this clonotype: At one end the junction does not follow the germline gene, possibly because of a read error. The chain links TRBV7-7 to TRBJ1-2; D is undetermined. The CDR3 totals 15 residues. Germline V CDR1 and CDR2: SSHAT, FNYEAQ (reference sequence). The CDR3: CASSPDPSGYVGYTF. The CDR3 DNA reads TGTGCTAGCAGCCCCGACCCCTCGGGATACGTGGGCTACACCTTC.

J is TRBJ1-1 and V is TRBV6-2 or TRBV6-3, with 7 bases that match TRBD1. Looked up from germline, CDR1 is MNHEY and CDR2 is SVGEGT. The CDR3 is 16 residues long. V gave up 8 bases and J gave up 3 bases; unmatched junction bases: 15. For the CDR3, the DNA is TGTGCCAGCGCATGGGCCCTGGACAGGTTGTACACTGAAGCTTTCTTT. Its protein product is CASAWALDRLYTEAFF.

This clonotype was seen a handful of times. This chain links TRBV20-1 with TRBJ1-1; D is unclear. Deletions cut 0 bases from V and 4 bases from J, with 12 bases between. The CDR3 extends over 14 amino acids. CDR1 and CDR2 from the germline V gene are DFQATT and SNEGSKA (reference sequence). DNA for the CDR3: TGCAGTGCTAGAGAGGTAAAAGGGAGCACTGAAGCTTTCTTT. It yields the protein CSAREVKGSTEAFF.

The chain employs TRBV5-8 and TRBJ2-3, with TRBD1 matching over 7 bases. Per germline, CDR1 SGHTS and CDR2 YDEGEE. Unmatched junction bases numbered 5, after V lost 7 bases and J lost 3 bases. This CDR3 contains 13 residues. DNA of the CDR3: TGTGCCAGCCTCGACAGGGAGACAGATACGCAGTATTTT. This gives the protein CASLDRETDTQYF.

The gene calls are TRBV20-1 and TRBJ2-3; TRBD2 aligns across 8 bases. Germline assignment: CDR1 DFQATT and CDR2 SNEGSKA (reference sequence). Unmatched junction bases numbered 9, after V lost 5 bases and J lost 5 bases. This CDR3 is 14 amino acids long. CDR3 residues: CSALSGGELDTQYF. As DNA, the CDR3 is TGCAGTGCTCTCAGCGGGGGTGAGCTAGATACGCAGTATTTT.

This rearrangement joins TRBV7-3 to TRBJ2-1, with a tentative D call TRBD2 (6 bases). Germline lookup yields CDR1 SGHTA and CDR2 FQGTGA. The CDR3 is 14 residues long. The V end lost 2 bases, the J end lost 7 bases, and 12 bases lay between the germline ends. The CDR3 nucleotides are TGTGCCAGCAGCTTATACGGGGCGGGGAATGAGCAGTTCTTC. It translates to CASSLYGAGNEQFF.

This clonotype was observed a handful of times. This sequence joins TRBV11-1 and TRBJ1-6, with 7 positions matching TRBD1. CDR3 size: 15 residues. Germline loops: CDR1 SGHAT, CDR2 FQDESV (reference sequence). With V trimmed by 3 bases and J by 4 bases, 3 bases remained unmatched. CDR3 nucleotide sequence: TGTGCCAGCAGCTTGGACAGGTCTTATAATTCACCCCTCCACTTT. Its translation is CASSLDRSYNSPLHF.